This TCR beta chain was obtained from a study of T cells in Graves' hyperthyroidism and ophthalmopathy. Whole-study results and caveats: The majority of expanded thyroid clonotypes above 0.001 also appeared in blood. A model of 13 V-J pairs discriminated ophthalmopathy from stable hyperthyroidism.

RNA transcripts provided the source from which TCR beta CDR3 regions were amplified. The HTBI set primed first-round TCR CDR3 RT-PCR. Each CDR3 protein gets one entry after TCRdb re-called the multiplex PCR reads with MiXCR. This repertoire shows under 300,000 distinct CDR3 sequences, around 25% found once; its top ten account for about 30%. Clinicians diagnosed patients from clinical symptoms, serum thyroxine and TRAb, thyroid ultrasound and orbital computed tomography. Blood sampling occurred at first hyperthyroidism diagnosis, ahead of any ophthalmopathy symptoms. The CDR3 is 18 amino acids. Germline CDR1 and CDR2: SGHAT and FQNNGV. Trimming took 0 bases from V and 2 from J; bases not matched to a gene: 7. This clonotype was observed at least ten times. Its antigen is unknown.

Sequencing was performed on blood. This clonotype originated in a man aged 35 to 55 with Graves' hyperthyroidism that later progressed to Graves' ophthalmopathy. This chain joins TRBV11-2 and TRBJ2-7, with 13 bases fitting TRBD2. This chain's CDR3 is CASSLESTTSGRPYEQYF. The CDR3, as DNA: TGTGCCAGCAGCTTAGAGTCTACGACTAGCGGGAGGCCCTACGAGCAGTACTTC.